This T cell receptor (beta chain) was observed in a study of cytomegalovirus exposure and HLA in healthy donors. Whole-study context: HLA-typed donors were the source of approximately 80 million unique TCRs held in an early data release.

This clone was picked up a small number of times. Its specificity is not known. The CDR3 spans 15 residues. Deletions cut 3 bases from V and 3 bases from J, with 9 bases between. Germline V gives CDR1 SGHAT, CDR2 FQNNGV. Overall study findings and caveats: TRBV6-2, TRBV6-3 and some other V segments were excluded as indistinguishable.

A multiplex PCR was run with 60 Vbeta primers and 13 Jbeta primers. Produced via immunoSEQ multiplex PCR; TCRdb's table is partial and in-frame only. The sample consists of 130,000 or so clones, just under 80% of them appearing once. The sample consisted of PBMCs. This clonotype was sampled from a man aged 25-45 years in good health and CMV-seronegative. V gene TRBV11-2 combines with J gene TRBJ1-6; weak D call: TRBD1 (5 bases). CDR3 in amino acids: CASSFEQDYNSPLHF. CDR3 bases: TGTGCCAGCAGCTTTGAACAGGACTATAATTCACCCCTCCACTTT.